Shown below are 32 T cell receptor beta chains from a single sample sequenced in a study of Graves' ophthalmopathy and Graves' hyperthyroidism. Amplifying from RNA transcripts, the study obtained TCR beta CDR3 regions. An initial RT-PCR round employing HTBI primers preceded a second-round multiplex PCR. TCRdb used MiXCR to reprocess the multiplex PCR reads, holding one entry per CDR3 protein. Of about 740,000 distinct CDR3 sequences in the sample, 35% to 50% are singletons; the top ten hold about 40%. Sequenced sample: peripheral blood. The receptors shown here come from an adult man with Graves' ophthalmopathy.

Here the CDR3 reads CACDQGVINEQYF. CDR3 in DNA: TGTGCCTGCGACCAGGGGGTGATTAACGAGCAGTACTTC. The rearrangement uses TRBV25-1 and TRBJ2-7, with 7 bases matching TRBD1. After removal of 11 bases from V and 5 bases from J, the junction contained 12 bases not matched to a gene. Germline loops: CDR1 MGHDK, CDR2 SYGVNS. The CDR3 runs 13 residues.

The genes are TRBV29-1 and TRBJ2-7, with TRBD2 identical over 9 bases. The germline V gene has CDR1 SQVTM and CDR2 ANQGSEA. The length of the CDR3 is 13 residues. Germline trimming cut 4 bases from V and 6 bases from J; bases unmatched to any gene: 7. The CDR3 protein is CSVVAGGQVEQYF. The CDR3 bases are TGCAGCGTTGTGGCGGGAGGGCAGGTCGAGCAGTACTTC.

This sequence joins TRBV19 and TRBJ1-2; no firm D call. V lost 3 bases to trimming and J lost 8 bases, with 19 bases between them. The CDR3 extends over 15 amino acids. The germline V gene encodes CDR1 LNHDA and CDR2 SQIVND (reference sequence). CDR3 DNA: TGTGCCAGTAGTATTGGTCGGGCGAGCTCGGGGGGCTACACCTTC. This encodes CASSIGRASSGGYTF.

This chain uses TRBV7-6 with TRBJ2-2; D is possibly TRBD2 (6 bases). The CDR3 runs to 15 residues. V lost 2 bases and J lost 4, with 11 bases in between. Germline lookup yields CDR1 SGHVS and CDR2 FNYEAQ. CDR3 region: CASSLTGAGTGELFF. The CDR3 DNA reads TGTGCCAGCAGCTTAACGGGAGCTGGCACCGGGGAGCTGTTTTTT. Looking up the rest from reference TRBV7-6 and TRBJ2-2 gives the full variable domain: GAGVSQSPRYKVTKRGQDVALRCDPISGHVSLYWYRQALGQGPEFLTYFNYEAQQDKSGLPNDRFSAERPEGSISTLTIQRTEQRDSAMYRCASSLTGAGTGELFFGEGSRLTVL.

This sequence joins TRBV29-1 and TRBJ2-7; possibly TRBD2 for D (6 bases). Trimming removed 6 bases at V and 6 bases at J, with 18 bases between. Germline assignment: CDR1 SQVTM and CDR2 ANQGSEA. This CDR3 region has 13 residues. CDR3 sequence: CSVAGPVLGEQYF. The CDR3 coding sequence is TGCAGCGTCGCGGGACCTGTACTGGGCGAGCAGTACTTC.

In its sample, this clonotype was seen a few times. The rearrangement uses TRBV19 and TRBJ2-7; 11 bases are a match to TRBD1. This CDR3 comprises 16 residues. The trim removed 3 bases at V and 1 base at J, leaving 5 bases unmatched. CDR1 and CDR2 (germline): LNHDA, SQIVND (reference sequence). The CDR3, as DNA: TGTGCCAGTAGTATCTCCGGGACAGGGGGATCCTACGAGCAGTACTTC. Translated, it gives CASSISGTGGSYEQYF.

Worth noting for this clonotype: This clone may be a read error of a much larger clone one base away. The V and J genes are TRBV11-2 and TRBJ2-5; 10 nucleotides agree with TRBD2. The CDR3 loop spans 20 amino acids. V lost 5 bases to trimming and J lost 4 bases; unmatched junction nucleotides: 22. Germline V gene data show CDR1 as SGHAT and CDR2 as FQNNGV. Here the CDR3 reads CASSPAGASGGPLGVETQYF. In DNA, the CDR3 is TGTGCCAGCAGCCCCGCCGGGGCTAGCGGGGGCCCGTTGGGGGTAGAGACCCAGTACTTC.

CDR3 DNA: TGCAGTGCTCCGTCGGGGTATCAGGGGAACACCATATATTTT. Amino acid sequence: CSAPSGYQGNTIYF. The chain combines TRBV20-1 with TRBJ1-3; D possibly corresponds to TRBD1 (6 bases). V lost 5 bases, J lost 7 bases, and 18 bases lay in between. Germline V gene data show CDR1 as DFQATT and CDR2 as SNEGSKA (reference sequence). This CDR3 is built from 14 residues.

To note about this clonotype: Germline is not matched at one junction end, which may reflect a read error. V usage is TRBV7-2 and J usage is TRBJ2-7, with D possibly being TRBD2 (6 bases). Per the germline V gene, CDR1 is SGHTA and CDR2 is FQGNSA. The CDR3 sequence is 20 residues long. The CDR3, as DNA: TGTGCCAGCAGCTTAGCGCTCGGGGGTTCGTCAATGCTGACACGCTACGAGCAGCACTTC. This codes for CASSLALGGSSMLTRYEQHF.

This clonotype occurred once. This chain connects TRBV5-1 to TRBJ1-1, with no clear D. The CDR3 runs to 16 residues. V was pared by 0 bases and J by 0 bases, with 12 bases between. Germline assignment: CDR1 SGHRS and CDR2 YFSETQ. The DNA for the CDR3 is TGCGCCAGCAGCTTGGAATCGGGCAGTATGAACACTGAAGCTTTCTTT. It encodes CASSLESGSMNTEAFF. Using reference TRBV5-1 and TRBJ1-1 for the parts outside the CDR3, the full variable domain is KAGVTQTPRYLIKTRGQQVTLSCSPISGHRSVSWYQQTPGQGLQFLFEYFSETQRNKGNFPGRFSGRQFSNSRSEMNVSTLELGDSALYLCASSLESGSMNTEAFFGQGTRLTVV.

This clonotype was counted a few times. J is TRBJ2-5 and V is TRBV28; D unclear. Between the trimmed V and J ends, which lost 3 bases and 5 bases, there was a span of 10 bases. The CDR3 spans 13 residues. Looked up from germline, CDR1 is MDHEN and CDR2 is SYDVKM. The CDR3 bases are TGTGCCAGCAGTTTGGGCAGTTGGGAGACCCAGTACTTC. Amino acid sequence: CASSLGSWETQYF.

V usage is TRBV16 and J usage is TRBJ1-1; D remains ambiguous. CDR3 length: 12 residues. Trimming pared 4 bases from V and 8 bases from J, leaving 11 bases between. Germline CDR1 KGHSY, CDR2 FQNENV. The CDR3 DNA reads TGTGCCAGCAGCCCCCTAGACGGGGAAGCTTTCTTT. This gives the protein CASSPLDGEAFF.

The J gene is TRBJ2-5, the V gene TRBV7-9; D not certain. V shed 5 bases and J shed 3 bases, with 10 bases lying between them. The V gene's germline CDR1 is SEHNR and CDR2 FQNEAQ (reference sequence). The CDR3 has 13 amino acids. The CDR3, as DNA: TGTGCCAGCAGCCCCAACGGAGAAGAGACCCAGTACTTC. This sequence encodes CASSPNGEETQYF. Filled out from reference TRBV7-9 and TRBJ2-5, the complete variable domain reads DTGVSQNPRHKITKRGQNVTFRCDPISEHNRLYWYRQTLGQGPEFLTYFQNEAQLEKSRLLSDRFSAERPKGSFSTLEIQRTEQGDSAMYLCASSPNGEETQYFGPGTRLLVL.

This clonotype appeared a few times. This CDR3 is CASAWTGRTEAFF. Written as DNA, the CDR3 is TGTGCCAGCGCATGGACAGGGCGCACTGAAGCTTTCTTT. The chain combines TRBV12-3 or TRBV12-4 with TRBJ1-1, with 8 bases aligning to TRBD1. The CDR3 covers 13 residues. With 8 bases clipped from V and 4 bases from J, the junction kept 6 bases outside the gene matches.

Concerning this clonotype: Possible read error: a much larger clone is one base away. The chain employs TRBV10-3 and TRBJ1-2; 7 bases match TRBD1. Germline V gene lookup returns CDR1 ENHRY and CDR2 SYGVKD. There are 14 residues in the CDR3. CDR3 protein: CTSTERGGGDGYTF. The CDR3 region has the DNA TGTACCAGCACCGAAAGAGGGGGCGGGGATGGCTACACCTTC.

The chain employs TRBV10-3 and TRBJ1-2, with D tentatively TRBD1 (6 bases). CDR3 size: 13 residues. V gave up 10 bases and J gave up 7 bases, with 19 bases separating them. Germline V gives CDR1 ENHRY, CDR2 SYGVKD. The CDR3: CASRPGGRSGYTF. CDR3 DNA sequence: TGTGCCAGCAGACCGGGGGGGCGCTCTGGCTACACCTTC.

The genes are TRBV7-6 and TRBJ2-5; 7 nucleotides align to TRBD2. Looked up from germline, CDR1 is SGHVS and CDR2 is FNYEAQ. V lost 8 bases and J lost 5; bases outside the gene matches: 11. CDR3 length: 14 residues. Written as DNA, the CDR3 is TGTGCCAGCTCACCGAGCGGGGAAACGGAGACCCAGTACTTC. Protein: CASSPSGETETQYF.

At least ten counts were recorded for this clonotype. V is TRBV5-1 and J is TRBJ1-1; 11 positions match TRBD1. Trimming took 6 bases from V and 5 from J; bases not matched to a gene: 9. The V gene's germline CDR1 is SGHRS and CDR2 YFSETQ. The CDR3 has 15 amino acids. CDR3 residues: CASNTWTGGATEAFF. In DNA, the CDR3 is TGCGCCAGCAATACCTGGACAGGGGGCGCAACTGAAGCTTTCTTT.

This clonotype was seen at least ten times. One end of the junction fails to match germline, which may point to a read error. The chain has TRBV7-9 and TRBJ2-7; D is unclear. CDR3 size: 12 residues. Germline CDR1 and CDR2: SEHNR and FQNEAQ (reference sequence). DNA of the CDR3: TGTGCCAGCAGCTTAGCGCTGGGAAGAAGTCACTTC. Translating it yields CASSLALGRSHF.

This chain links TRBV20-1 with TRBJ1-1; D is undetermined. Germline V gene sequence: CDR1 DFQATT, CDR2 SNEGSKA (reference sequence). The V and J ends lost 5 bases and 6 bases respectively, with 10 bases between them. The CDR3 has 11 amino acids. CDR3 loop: CSAPDSPEAFF. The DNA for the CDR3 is TGCAGTGCTCCCGATTCCCCTGAAGCTTTCTTT.

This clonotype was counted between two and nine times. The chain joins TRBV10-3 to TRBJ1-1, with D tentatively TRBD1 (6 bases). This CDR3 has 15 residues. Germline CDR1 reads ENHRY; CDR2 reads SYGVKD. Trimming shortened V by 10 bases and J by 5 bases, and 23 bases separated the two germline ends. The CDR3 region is CASRTDQGISTEAFF. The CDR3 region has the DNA TGTGCCAGCAGGACAGATCAGGGGATATCGACTGAAGCTTTCTTT.

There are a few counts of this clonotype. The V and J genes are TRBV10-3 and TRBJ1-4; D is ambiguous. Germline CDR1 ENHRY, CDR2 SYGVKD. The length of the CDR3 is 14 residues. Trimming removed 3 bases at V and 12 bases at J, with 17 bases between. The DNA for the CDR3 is TGTGCCATCAGTGATGTCTTTAGGGTCGGAGAACTGTTTTTT. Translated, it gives CAISDVFRVGELFF.

The CDR3 sequence is CSAAGPGSTQTQYF. The CDR3 DNA follows: TGCAGTGCCGCCGGCCCGGGGTCGACGCAGACCCAGTACTTC. V usage is TRBV20-1 and J usage is TRBJ2-5; a possible D gene is TRBD2 (5 bases). The germline V and J ends were trimmed by 6 bases and 6 bases, with 20 bases remaining between them. CDR3 size: 14 residues. Germline CDR1 is DFQATT and CDR2 is SNEGSKA (reference sequence).

The CDR3 protein is CASSPQAETQYF. CDR3 DNA: TGTGCCAGCTCACCACAGGCGGAGACCCAGTACTTC. This chain joins TRBV14 and TRBJ2-5; perhaps TRBD1 as D (5 bases). V was pared by 8 bases and J by 5 bases, with 12 bases between. Germline-derived CDR1 and CDR2 are SGHDN and FVKESK. This CDR3 is built from 12 residues.

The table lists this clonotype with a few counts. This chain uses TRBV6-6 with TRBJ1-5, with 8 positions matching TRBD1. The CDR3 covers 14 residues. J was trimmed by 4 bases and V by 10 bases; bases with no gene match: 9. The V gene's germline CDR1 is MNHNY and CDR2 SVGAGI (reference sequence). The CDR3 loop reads CATLRTGSNQPQHF. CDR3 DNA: TGTGCCACCCTGCGGACAGGGTCGAATCAGCCCCAGCATTTT.

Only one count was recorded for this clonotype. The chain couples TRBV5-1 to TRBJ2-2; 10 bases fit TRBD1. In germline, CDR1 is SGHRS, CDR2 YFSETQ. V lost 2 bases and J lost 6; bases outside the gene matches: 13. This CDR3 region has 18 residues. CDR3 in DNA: TGCGCCAGCAGCTTCGCCACCGTGTCGACAGGGGGCTCCGGGGAGCTGTTTTTT. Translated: CASSFATVSTGGSGELFF.

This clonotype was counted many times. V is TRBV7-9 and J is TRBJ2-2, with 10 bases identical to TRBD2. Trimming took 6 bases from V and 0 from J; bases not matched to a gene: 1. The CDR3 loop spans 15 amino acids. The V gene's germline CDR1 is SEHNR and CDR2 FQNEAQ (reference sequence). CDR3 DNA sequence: TGTGCCAGCAGGCTAGCGGGGGCGAACACCGGGGAGCTGTTTTTT. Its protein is CASRLAGANTGELFF.

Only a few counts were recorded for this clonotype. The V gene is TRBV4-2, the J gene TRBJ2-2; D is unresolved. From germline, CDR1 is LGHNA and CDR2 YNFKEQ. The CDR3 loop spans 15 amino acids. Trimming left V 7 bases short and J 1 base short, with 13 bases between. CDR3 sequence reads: CASTRHLLNTGELFF. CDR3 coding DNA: TGTGCCAGCACCCGACACCTACTGAACACCGGGGAGCTGTTTTTT.

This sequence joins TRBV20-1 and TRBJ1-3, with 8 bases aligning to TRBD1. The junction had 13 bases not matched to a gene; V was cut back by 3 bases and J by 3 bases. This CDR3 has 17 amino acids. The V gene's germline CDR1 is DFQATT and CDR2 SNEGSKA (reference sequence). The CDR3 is CSASRPEDRDFGNTIYF. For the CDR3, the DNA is TGCAGTGCTAGCAGGCCTGAGGACAGGGATTTTGGAAACACCATATATTTT.

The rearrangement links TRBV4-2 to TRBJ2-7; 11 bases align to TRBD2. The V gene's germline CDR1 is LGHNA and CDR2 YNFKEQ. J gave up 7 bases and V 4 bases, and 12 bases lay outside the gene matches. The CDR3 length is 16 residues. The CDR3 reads CASSPSTSGSRGEQYF. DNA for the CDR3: TGTGCCAGCAGCCCCTCCACTAGCGGGAGTCGAGGAGAGCAGTACTTC.

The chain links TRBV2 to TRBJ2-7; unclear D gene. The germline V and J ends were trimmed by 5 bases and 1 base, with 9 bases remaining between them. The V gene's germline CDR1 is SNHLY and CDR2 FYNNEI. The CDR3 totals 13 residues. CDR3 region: CASSYAQSYEQYF. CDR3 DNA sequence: TGTGCCAGCAGTTACGCGCAATCCTACGAGCAGTACTTC.

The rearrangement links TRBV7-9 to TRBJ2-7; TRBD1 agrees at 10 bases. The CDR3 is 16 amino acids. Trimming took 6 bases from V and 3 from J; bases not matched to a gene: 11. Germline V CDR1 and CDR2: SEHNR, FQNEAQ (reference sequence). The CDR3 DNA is TGTGCCAGCAGTCCGGACAGGGGGTTTGGCGGCTACGAGCAGTACTTC. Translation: CASSPDRGFGGYEQYF.